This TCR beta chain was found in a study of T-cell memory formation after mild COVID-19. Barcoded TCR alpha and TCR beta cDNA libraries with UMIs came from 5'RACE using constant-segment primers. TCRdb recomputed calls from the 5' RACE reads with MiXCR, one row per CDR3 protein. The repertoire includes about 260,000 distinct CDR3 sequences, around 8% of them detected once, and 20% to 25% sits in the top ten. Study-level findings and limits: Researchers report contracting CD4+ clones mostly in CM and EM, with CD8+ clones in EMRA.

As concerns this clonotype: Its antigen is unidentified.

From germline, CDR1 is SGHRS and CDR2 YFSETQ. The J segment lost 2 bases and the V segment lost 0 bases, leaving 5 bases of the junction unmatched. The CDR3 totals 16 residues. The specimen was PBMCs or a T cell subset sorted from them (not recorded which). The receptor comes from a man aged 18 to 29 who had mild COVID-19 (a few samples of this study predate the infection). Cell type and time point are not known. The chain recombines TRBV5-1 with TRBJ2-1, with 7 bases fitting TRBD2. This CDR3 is CASSLGTAGTYNEQFF. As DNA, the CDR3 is TGCGCCAGCAGCTTGGGAACAGCGGGGACCTACAATGAGCAGTTCTTC.